This T cell receptor beta chain came from a study of CXCR3 chemokines and chemotherapy response in bladder cancer. Germline lookup yields CDR1 SGHTA and CDR2 FQGNSA. The CDR3 has 13 residues. Each CDR3 protein gets one entry after TCRdb re-called the PCR reads with MiXCR. The sample has fewer than 5,500 distinct CDR3 sequences; about an eighth are singletons. On this clonotype: It is likely a read error: a sequence one base away is far more abundant.

The sample was gathered from a patient whose treatment included neoadjuvant chemotherapy. The TCR was taken from a human donor with bladder cancer that responded to neoadjuvant chemotherapy. V gene TRBV7-2 combines with J gene TRBJ2-7; weak D call: TRBD2 (6 bases). The better agreement between TRBJ2-1 and the DNA end casts doubt on the J call. The CDR3 loop is CVSSLSGGLEQFF. The CDR3 DNA sequence: TGTGTCAGCAGCTTAAGTGGGGGACTCGAGCAGTTCTTC.